The present TCR beta chain was sequenced within a study of cytomegalovirus exposure and HLA in healthy donors. Study results and caveats: Data from an earlier analysis indicated that most TCR beta V segments were productive either about 90% or about 30% of the time. Reports state that TCR beta sequences accurately predicted most subjects' HLA-A and HLA-B alleles. Sequencing artifact likely explains a cluster of highly shared sequence variants.

As concerns this clone: What it binds is unknown.

It was with 60 Vbeta and 13 Jbeta primers that the PCR ran. Authors' methods: There were 80 million or so unique TCR beta chains by a later count, and 10 million to 12 million of them were shared. Sequenced by immunoSEQ multiplex PCR; TCRdb stores in-frame clones only, minus some. The V and J calls and clone size are taken from that table; D and trimming were inferred from the DNA. The repertoire holds 200,000 or so clones, with 82% as singletons. The receptor was derived from a woman between 50 and 59 years old in good health and CMV-seropositive. Sequenced sample: PBMCs.

The CDR3 DNA reads as TGTGCCAGCAGCCCCCCCGGGACTAGCGGGAGCGAGCAGTACTTC. Translating it yields CASSPPGTSGSEQYF. The gene calls are TRBV5-4 and TRBJ2-7, with 14 nucleotides matching TRBD2. The CDR3 contains 15 residues. Trimming took 4 bases from V and 6 from J; bases not matched to a gene: 6. Germline V lookup: CDR1 SGHNT, CDR2 YYREEE (reference sequence).